This TCR beta chain was sequenced during a study of T cells in Graves' hyperthyroidism and ophthalmopathy. The overall study: Initial diagnosis, before any treatment, was when peripheral blood was collected.

Not enrolled were patients with uncontrolled infection, other autoimmune disease, pregnancy or lactation. Sample collection date corresponds to first hyperthyroidism diagnosis, prior to any ophthalmopathy symptoms. The investigators amplified TCR beta CDR3 regions from RNA transcripts. First-round RT-PCR targeting the TCR CDR3 was performed with the HTBI primer set. One entry per CDR3 protein results from TCRdb running MiXCR on the multiplex PCR reads. This repertoire shows about 770,000 distinct CDR3 sequences, over 15% found once; its top ten account for approximately 15%. V was cut by 1 base and J by 0 bases, with 7 bases left in between. The germline V gene encodes CDR1 KGHSH and CDR2 LQKENI. The CDR3 has 15 amino acids. Overall study results and limits: Within blood appeared most thyroid clonotypes that had expanded above 0.001.

On this clonotype: Antigen: not known.

Sequenced material: blood. The source is a woman between 45 and 65 years old with Graves' hyperthyroidism that later progressed to Graves' ophthalmopathy. The chain joins TRBV18 to TRBJ1-3; D is uncertain. CDR3 DNA: TGTGCCAGCTCACCACTCGGAAGCTCTGGAAACACCATATATTTT. Protein: CASSPLGSSGNTIYF.